This passage covers 17 T cell receptor beta chains from one sample sequenced in a study of cytomegalovirus exposure and HLA in healthy donors. PCR used 60 Vbeta primers and 13 Jbeta primers. Generated by immunoSEQ multiplex PCR, the TCRdb table keeps only in-frame clones and is missing some. In the table there are 100,000 to 150,000 clones, 73% of which are singletons. The sample consisted of PBMCs. The receptor source for this set is a man aged 55 to 70 in good health and CMV-seropositive.

This chain links TRBV4-2 with TRBJ1-3; D is ambiguous. Germline loops: CDR1 LGHNA, CDR2 YNFKEQ. The ends were cut back, 1 base at V and 0 bases at J, with 13 bases in the middle. This CDR3 has 17 residues. This chain's CDR3 is CASSQAGGLDSGNTIYF. CDR3 DNA: TGTGCCAGCAGCCAAGCTGGAGGATTGGACTCTGGAAACACCATATATTTT.

The chain joins TRBV27 to TRBJ2-2; 10 nucleotides agree with TRBD2. Per germline, CDR1 MNHEY and CDR2 SMNVEV (reference sequence). The J segment lost 7 bases and the V segment lost 5 bases, leaving 4 bases of the junction unmatched. This CDR3 region has 14 residues. In nucleotides, the CDR3 is TGTGCCAGCAGTAGCGGGGGGGCGGTCGGGGAGCTGTTTTTT. Encoded protein: CASSSGGAVGELFF.

The rearrangement uses TRBV27 and TRBJ2-7; weak D call: TRBD1 (6 bases). CDR3 size: 13 residues. Germline V CDR1 and CDR2: MNHEY, SMNVEV (reference sequence). Trimming shortened V by 6 bases and J by 5 bases, and 14 bases separated the two germline ends. The CDR3 sequence: CASRPDRIHEQYF. CDR3 bases: TGTGCCAGCAGACCCGACAGGATACACGAGCAGTACTTC.

This clone is a singleton in its sample. This chain links TRBV11-2 with TRBJ2-7; 13 positions agree with TRBD2. The ends lost 5 bases at V and 6 bases at J; junction bases unmatched: 10. Germline loops: CDR1 SGHAT, CDR2 FQNNGV. CDR3 length: 16 residues. In DNA, the CDR3 is TGTGCCAGCAGCCAAACTAGCGGGGGGGCCTGGGGCGAGCAGTACTTC. Translating gives CASSQTSGGAWGEQYF. Full variable domain (rest looked up from reference TRBV11-2 and TRBJ2-7): EAGVAQSPRYKIIEKRQSVAFWCNPISGHATLYWYQQILGQGPKLLIQFQNNGVVDDSQLPKDRFSAERLKGVDSTLKIQPAKLEDSAVYLCASSQTSGGAWGEQYFGPGTRLTVT.

This clone appeared once. This chain connects TRBV28 to TRBJ1-2; 9 nucleotides match TRBD1. This CDR3 spans 13 amino acids. Germline V gene data show CDR1 as MDHEN and CDR2 as SYDVKM. After removal of 6 bases from V and 7 bases from J, the junction contained 6 bases not matched to a gene. The CDR3 reads CASRGQGRVGYTF. In nucleotides, the CDR3 is TGTGCCAGCAGGGGACAGGGACGGGTTGGCTACACCTTC.

The chain recombines TRBV6-1 with TRBJ1-2; unclear D gene. V was shortened by 2 bases and J by 3 bases, with 7 bases between the two germline ends. Germline V gene lookup returns CDR1 MNHNS and CDR2 SASEGT. The CDR3 length is 13 residues. For the CDR3, the DNA is TGTGCCAGCAGTGAACGGGAGCACTATGGCTACACCTTC. Amino acids: CASSEREHYGYTF.

This clone was seen more than once but under ten times. Given the absence of the conserved phenylalanine or tryptophan at the CDR3 end, a read error is likely. Because the CDR3's place on the DNA is in doubt, the DNA is left out and the CDR3 is given as listed by TCRdb. The V call is TRBV27, the J call TRBJ1-1; the table's D call of TRBD1 was not tested on the DNA. The CDR3 extends over 10 residues, inclusive of both ends. From germline, CDR1 is MNHEY and CDR2 SMNVEV (reference sequence). This chain's CDR3 is CASSPYSTGD.

The V and J genes are TRBV2 and TRBJ2-7, with TRBD1 matching over 10 bases. J gave up 6 bases and V 8 bases, and 10 bases lay outside the gene matches. The CDR3 is 14 residues long. Germline-derived CDR1 and CDR2 are SNHLY and FYNNEI. The CDR3 DNA follows: TGTGCCAGCTTGACAGGGGGCGGGGGTGGCGAGCAGTACTTC. This encodes CASLTGGGGGEQYF. Together with reference TRBV2 and TRBJ2-7, the CDR3 gives the full variable domain: EPEVTQTPSHQVTQMGQEVILRCVPISNHLYFYWYRQILGQKVEFLVSFYNNEISEKSEIFDDQFSVERPDGSNFTLKIRSTKLEDSAMYFCASLTGGGGGEQYFGPGTRLTVT.

This clone was counted a few times. The chain employs TRBV16 and TRBJ2-3, with D maybe TRBD2 (7 bases). The CDR3 has 15 residues. Deletions cut 0 bases from V and 6 bases from J, with 13 bases between. Germline V gives CDR1 KGHSY, CDR2 FQNENV. The CDR3 DNA reads as TGTGCCAGCAGCCAATCACGGGGGGCTTATGATACGCAGTATTTT. Translating gives CASSQSRGAYDTQYF.

This clone was detected only a few times. This CDR3 reads CASSIGGATQETQYF. The CDR3 DNA reads TGTGCCAGCAGCATCGGAGGGGCTACCCAAGAGACCCAGTACTTC. V is TRBV6-1 and J is TRBJ2-5, with TRBD2 as a possible D gene (6 bases). V was cut by 6 bases and J by 1 base, with 15 bases left in between. The CDR3 spans 15 residues. Germline V gene lookup returns CDR1 MNHNS and CDR2 SASEGT.

The chain combines TRBV5-1 with TRBJ2-6; possibly TRBD2 for D (5 bases). The CDR3 has 16 amino acids. Between the trimmed V and J ends, which lost 0 bases and 1 base, there was a span of 8 bases. The germline V gene encodes CDR1 SGHRS and CDR2 YFSETQ. The CDR3 nucleotides are TGCGCCAGCAGCTTGGCCTCGGGATCTGGGGCCAACGTCCTGACTTTC. As protein: CASSLASGSGANVLTF.

This chain links TRBV27 with TRBJ1-2, with 7 bases identical to TRBD1. This CDR3 region has 13 residues. Germline CDR1 MNHEY, CDR2 SMNVEV (reference sequence). Trimming cost V 7 bases and J 5 bases; bases outside gene matches: 7. The CDR3: CASTTGVGYGYTF. The CDR3 region has the DNA TGTGCCAGCACAACAGGGGTTGGGTATGGCTACACCTTC.

V is TRBV11-1 and J is TRBJ1-2; 8 nucleotides line up with TRBD1. This CDR3 is 13 amino acids long. J gave up 4 bases and V 5 bases, and 3 bases lay outside the gene matches. Germline V gene lookup returns CDR1 SGHAT and CDR2 FQDESV (reference sequence). This chain's CDR3 is CASSRQGAYGYTF. For the CDR3, the DNA is TGTGCCAGCAGCCGTCAGGGGGCCTATGGCTACACCTTC.

This chain connects TRBV6-1 to TRBJ2-3; D possibly corresponds to TRBD1 (5 bases). CDR1 and CDR2 from the germline V gene are MNHNS and SASEGT. The V gene lost 7 bases and the J gene lost 4 bases, with 15 bases spanning the gap. The CDR3 totals 14 residues. CDR3: CASTRPGLPDTQYF. The CDR3 nucleotides read TGTGCCAGCACCCGGCCAGGGTTACCAGATACGCAGTATTTT.

This clone was seen more than once but under ten times. V and J are TRBV11-1 and TRBJ2-7; 11 bases are shared with TRBD1. V trimming: 6 bases; J trimming: 3 bases; junction bases outside the gene matches: 4. The CDR3 length is 14 residues. Germline V lookup: CDR1 SGHAT, CDR2 FQDESV (reference sequence). CDR3 sequence: CASSIGTGGYEQYF. CDR3 nucleotides: TGTGCCAGCAGTATCGGGACAGGGGGCTACGAGCAGTACTTC.

V and J are TRBV19 and TRBJ1-5; D uncertain. The V end was cut by 4 bases, the J end by 6 bases, with 7 bases between. This CDR3 has 12 residues. Germline CDR1 reads LNHDA; CDR2 reads SQIVND (reference sequence). The CDR3 reads CASSRISQPQHF. The CDR3 bases are TGTGCCAGTAGTAGAATTAGTCAGCCCCAGCATTTT.

The chain recombines TRBV29-1 with TRBJ1-1, with 7 bases identical to TRBD1. The CDR3 is 12 residues long. V lost 5 bases and J lost 2; bases outside the gene matches: 2. Germline V gene lookup returns CDR1 SQVTM and CDR2 ANQGSEA. CDR3 nucleotides: TGCAGCGTTCAGGGGGGAAACACTGAAGCTTTCTTT. It encodes CSVQGGNTEAFF. Full variable domain (outside the CDR3, taken from reference TRBV29-1 and TRBJ1-1): SAVISQKPSRDICQRGTSLTIQCQVDSQVTMMFWYRQQPGQSLTLIATANQGSEATYESGFVIDKFPISRPNLTFSTLTVSNMSPEDSSIYLCSVQGGNTEAFFGQGTRLTVV.